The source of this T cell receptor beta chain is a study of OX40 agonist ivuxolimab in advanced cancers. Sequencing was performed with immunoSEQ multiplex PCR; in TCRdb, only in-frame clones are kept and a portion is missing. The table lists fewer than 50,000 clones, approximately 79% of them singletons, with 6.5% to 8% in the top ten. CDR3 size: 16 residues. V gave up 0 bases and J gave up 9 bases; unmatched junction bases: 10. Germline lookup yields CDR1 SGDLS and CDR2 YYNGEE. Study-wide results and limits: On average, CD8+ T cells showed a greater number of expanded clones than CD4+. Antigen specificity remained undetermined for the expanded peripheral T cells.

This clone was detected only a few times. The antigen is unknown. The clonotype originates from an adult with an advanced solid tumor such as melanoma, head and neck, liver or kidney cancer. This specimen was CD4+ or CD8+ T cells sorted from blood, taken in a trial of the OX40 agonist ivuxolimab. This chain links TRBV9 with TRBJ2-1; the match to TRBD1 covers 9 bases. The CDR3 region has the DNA TGTGCCAGCAGCGTAGGGCAGGACAGGGGATCAGGTGAGCAGTTCTTC. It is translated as CASSVGQDRGSGEQFF.